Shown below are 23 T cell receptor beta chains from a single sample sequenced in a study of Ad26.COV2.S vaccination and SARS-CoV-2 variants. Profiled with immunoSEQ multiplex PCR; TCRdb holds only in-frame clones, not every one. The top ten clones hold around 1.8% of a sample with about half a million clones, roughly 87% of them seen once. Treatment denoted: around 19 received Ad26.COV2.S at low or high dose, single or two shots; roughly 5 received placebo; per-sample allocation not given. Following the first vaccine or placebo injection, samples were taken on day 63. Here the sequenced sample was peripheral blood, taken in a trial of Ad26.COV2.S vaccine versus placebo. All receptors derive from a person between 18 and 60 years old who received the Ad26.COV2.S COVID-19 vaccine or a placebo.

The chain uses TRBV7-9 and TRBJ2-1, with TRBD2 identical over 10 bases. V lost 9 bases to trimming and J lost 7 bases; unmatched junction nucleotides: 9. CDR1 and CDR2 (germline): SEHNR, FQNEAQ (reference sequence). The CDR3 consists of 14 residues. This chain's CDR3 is CASLLASGSNEQFF. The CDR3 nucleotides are TGTGCCAGTTTGTTGGCTAGCGGGAGTAATGAGCAGTTCTTC. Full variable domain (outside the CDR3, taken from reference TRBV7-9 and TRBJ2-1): DTGVSQNPRHKITKRGQNVTFRCDPISEHNRLYWYRQTLGQGPEFLTYFQNEAQLEKSRLLSDRFSAERPKGSFSTLEIQRTEQGDSAMYLCASLLASGSNEQFFGPGTRLTVL.

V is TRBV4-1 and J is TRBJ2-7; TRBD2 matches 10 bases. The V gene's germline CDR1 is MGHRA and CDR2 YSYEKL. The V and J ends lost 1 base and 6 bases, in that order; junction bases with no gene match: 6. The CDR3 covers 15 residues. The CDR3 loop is CASSQGAGGPGEQYF. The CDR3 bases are TGCGCCAGCAGCCAAGGAGCGGGAGGGCCCGGCGAGCAGTACTTC.

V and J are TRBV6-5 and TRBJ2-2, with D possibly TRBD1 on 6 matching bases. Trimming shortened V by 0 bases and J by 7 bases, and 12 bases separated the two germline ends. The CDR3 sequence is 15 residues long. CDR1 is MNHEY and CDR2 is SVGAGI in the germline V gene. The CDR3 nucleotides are TGTGCCAGCAGTTACTCGAAAGGGGGTATCGGGGAGCTGTTTTTT. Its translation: CASSYSKGGIGELFF.

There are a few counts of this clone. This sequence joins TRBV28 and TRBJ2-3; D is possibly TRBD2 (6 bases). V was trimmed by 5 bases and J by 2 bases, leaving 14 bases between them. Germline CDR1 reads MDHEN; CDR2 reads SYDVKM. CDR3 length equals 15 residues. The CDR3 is CASSIAEGDTDTQYF. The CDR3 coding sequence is TGTGCCAGCAGTATAGCGGAAGGAGACACAGATACGCAGTATTTT. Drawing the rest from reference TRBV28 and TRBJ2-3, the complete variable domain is DVKVTQSSRYLVKRTGEKVFLECVQDMDHENMFWYRQDPGLGLRLIYFSYDVKMKEKGDIPEGYSVSREKKERFSLILESASTNQTSMYLCASSIAEGDTDTQYFGPGTRLTVL.

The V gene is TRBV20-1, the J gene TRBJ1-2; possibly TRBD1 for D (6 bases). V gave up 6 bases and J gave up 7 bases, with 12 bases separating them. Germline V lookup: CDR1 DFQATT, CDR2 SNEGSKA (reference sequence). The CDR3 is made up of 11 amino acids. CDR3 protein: CSAGTGFGYTF. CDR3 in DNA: TGCAGTGCGGGTACAGGGTTTGGCTACACCTTC.

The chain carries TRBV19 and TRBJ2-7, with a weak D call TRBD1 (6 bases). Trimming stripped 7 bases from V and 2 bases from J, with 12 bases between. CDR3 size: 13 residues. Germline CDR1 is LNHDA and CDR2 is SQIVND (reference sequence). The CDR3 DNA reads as TGTGCCAGTACACAGGGTCCAGCCTACGAGCAGTACTTC. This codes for CASTQGPAYEQYF. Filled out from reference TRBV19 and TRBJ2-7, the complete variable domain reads DGGITQSPKYLFRKEGQNVTLSCEQNLNHDAMYWYRQDPGQGLRLIYYSQIVNDFQKGDIAEGYSVSREKKESFPLTVTSAQKNPTAFYLCASTQGPAYEQYFGPGTRLTVT.

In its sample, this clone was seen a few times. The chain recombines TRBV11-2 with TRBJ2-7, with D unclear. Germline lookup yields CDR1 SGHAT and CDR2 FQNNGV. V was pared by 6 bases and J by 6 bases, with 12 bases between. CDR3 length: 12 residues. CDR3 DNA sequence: TGTGCCAGCAGTCTGTACGTTCGCGAGCAGTACTTC. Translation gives CASSLYVREQYF.

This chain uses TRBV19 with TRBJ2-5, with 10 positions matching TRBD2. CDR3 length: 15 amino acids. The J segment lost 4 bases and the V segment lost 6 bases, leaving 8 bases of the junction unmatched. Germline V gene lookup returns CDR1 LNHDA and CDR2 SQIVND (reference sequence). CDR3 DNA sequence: TGTGCCAGTAGCGCCCCAACTAGCGGGATAGAGACCCAGTACTTC. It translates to CASSAPTSGIETQYF.

Written as DNA, the CDR3 is TGTGCCAGCAGCGCTACTCGGGACGGCCTCTATGGCTACACCTTC. Translation gives CASSATRDGLYGYTF. The chain couples TRBV7-8 to TRBJ1-2; tentative D call: TRBD1 (5 bases). The CDR3 is made up of 15 amino acids. The V gene lost 5 bases and the J gene lost 4 bases, with 17 bases spanning the gap. Germline V lookup: CDR1 SGHVS, CDR2 FQNEAQ.

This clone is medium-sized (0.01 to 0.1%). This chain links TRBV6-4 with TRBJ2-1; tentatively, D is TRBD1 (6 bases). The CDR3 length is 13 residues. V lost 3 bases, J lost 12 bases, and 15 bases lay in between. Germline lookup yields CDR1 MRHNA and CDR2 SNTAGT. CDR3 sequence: CASSEEDKGGQFF. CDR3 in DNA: TGTGCCAGCAGTGAAGAAGATAAAGGGGGGCAGTTCTTC.

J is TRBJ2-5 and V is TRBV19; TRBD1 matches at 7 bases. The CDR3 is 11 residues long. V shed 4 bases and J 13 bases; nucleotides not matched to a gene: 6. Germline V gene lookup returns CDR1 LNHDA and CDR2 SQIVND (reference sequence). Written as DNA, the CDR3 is TGTGCCAGTAGTACCAACAGGGGTCCGTACTTC. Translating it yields CASSTNRGPYF.

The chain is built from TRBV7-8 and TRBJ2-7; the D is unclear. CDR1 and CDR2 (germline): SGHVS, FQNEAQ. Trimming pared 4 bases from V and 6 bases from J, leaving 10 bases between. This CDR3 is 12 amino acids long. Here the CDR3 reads CASSSGYGEQYF. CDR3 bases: TGTGCCAGCAGCTCCGGGTACGGCGAGCAGTACTTC.

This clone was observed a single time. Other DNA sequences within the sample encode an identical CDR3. CDR3 in DNA: TGTGCCAGCAGCTTAGGTACTAGCGGATCCTACGAGCAGTACTTC. Its translation: CASSLGTSGSYEQYF. V is TRBV7-2 and J is TRBJ2-7, with 8 bases fitting TRBD2. Germline CDR1 SGHTA, CDR2 FQGNSA. Germline trimming cut 1 base from V and 1 base from J; bases unmatched to any gene: 3. The CDR3 totals 15 residues.

The CDR3: CASSFSGRYGYTF. The DNA for the CDR3 is TGTGCCAGCAGCTTCTCGGGAAGGTATGGCTACACCTTC. This chain links TRBV11-1 with TRBJ1-2, with D unresolved. Trimming took 3 bases from V and 5 from J, leaving 10 bases between them. This CDR3 is built from 13 residues. Per germline, CDR1 SGHAT and CDR2 FQDESV (reference sequence).

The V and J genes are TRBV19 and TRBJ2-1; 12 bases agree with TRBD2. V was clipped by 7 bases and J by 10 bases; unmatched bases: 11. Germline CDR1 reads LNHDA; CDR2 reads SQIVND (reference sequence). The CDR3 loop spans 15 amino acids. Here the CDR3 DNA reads TGTGCCAGTATAGGGTTACTAGCGGGAGGCAGAGAGCAGTTCTTC. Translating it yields CASIGLLAGGREQFF.

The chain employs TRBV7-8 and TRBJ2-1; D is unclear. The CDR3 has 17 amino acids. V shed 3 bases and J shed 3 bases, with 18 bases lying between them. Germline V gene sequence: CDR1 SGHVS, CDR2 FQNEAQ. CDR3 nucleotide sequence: TGTGCCAGCAGCTTTGGGTGGGCAATGGGCAGCTACAATGAGCAGTTCTTC. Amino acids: CASSFGWAMGSYNEQFF. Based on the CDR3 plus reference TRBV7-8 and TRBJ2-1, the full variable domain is GAGVSQSPRYKVAKRGQDVALRCDPISGHVSLFWYQQALGQGPEFLTYFQNEAQLDKSGLPSDRFFAERPEGSVSTLKIQRTQQEDSAVYLCASSFGWAMGSYNEQFFGPGTRLTVL.

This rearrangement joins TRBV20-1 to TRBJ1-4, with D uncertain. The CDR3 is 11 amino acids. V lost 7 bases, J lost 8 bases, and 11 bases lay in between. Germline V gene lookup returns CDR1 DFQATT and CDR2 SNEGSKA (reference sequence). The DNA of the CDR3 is TGCAGTGGTGGGTTAGGGGAAAAACTGTTTTTT. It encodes CSGGLGEKLFF.

CDR3 in DNA: TGCGCCAGCAGCCAGCAACAGGGCTTGAGCACTGAAGCTTTCTTT. Residues: CASSQQQGLSTEAFF. The chain carries TRBV4-3 and TRBJ1-1; tentatively, D is TRBD1 (6 bases). The CDR3 spans 15 residues. Germline V CDR1 and CDR2: LGHNA, YSLEER. V lost 3 bases and J 4 bases, leaving 15 bases between the germline ends.

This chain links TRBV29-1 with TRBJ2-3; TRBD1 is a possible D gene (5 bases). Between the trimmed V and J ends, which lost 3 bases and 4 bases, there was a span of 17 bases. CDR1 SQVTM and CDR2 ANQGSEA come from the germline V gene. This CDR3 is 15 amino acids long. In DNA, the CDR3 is TGCAGCGTTGACCTTAATGGGGCAGTTGCAGATACGCAGTATTTT. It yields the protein CSVDLNGAVADTQYF.

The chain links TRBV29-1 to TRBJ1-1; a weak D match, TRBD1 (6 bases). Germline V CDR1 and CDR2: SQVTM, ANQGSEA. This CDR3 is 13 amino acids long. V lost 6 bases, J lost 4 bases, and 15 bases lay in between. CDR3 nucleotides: TGCAGCGTGGGGAGTGGGGGCATCACTGAAGCTTTCTTT. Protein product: CSVGSGGITEAFF.

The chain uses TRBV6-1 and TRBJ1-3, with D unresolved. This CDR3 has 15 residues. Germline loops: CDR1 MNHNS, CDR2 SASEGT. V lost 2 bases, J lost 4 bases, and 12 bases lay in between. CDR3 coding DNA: TGTGCCAGCAGTGAAAACGTCCTGGGAGGAAACACCATATATTTT. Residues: CASSENVLGGNTIYF.

This CDR3 is CASSEAGGAETQYF. The CDR3 DNA follows: TGTGCCAGCAGTGAAGCGGGCGGAGCAGAGACCCAGTACTTC. The rearrangement links TRBV2 to TRBJ2-5, with D unclear. From germline, CDR1 is SNHLY and CDR2 FYNNEI. V was cut by 0 bases and J by 4 bases, with 9 bases left in between. The CDR3 is made up of 14 amino acids.

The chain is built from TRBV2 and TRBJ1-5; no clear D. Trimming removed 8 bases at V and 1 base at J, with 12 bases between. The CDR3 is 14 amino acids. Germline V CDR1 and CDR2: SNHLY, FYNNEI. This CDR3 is CASGYIGSNQPQHF. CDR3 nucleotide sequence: TGTGCCAGCGGTTACATCGGGAGCAATCAGCCCCAGCATTTT.